These T cell receptor beta chains were read from a single sample in a study of blood T cell repertoires in COVID-19. Assay: immunoSEQ multiplex PCR; the TCRdb copy retains only in-frame clones and omits some. The sample holds approximately 53,000 clones; approximately 91% are singletons and the top ten take about 27%. Sequencing input: peripheral blood. Receptor source: a human donor in a cohort sampled during active COVID-19. The CDR3 runs from the conserved cysteine through the conserved F or W. A D gene is named only where the DNA matches it firmly. Clone size appears in some rows only: once, few, many, or a class for an expanded clone.

j_gene | v_gene | abundance | d_gene | CDR3aa | CDR3nt
TRBJ2-1 | TRBV25-1 | NA | TRBD2 | CASSEFLSGGPQEQFF | TGTGCCAGCAGTGAATTTCTGAGCGGGGGGCCCCAGGAGCAGTTCTTC
TRBJ2-3 | TRBV2 | few | TRBD2 | CASSTSGRTDTQYF | TGTGCCAGTTCGACTAGCGGGCGCACAGATACGCAGTATTTT
TRBJ2-5 | TRBV20-1 | NA | NA | CSARAAETQYF | TGCAGTGCGCGAGCTGCGGAGACCCAGTACTTC
TRBJ1-5 | TRBV12-5 | NA | TRBD1 | CASRSTGVNQPQHF | TGTGCTAGCCGCTCAACAGGGGTTAATCAGCCCCAGCATTTT
TRBJ2-3 | TRBV29-1 | NA | TRBD2 | CSVGKRLAGATDTQYF | TGCAGCGTTGGGAAGCGGCTAGCGGGGGCCACAGATACGCAGTATTTT
TRBJ2-2 | TRBV11-3 | NA | NA | CASSPVGGVNTGELFF | TGTGCCAGCAGCCCTGTGGGCGGGGTAAACACCGGGGAGCTGTTTTTT
TRBJ1-4 | TRBV6-1 | NA | NA | CASSEGQTNEKLFF | TGTGCCAGCAGTGAAGGACAGACCAATGAAAAACTGTTTTTT
TRBJ1-1 | TRBV5-1 | NA | TRBD1 | CASSFKFAGTGGTATEAFF | TGCGCCAGCAGCTTTAAGTTTGCAGGGACAGGGGGCACGGCCACTGAAGCTTTCTTT
TRBJ1-4 | TRBV11-3 | NA | NA | CASSSHPGEKLFF | TGTGCCAGCAGCTCCCACCCCGGTGAAAAACTGTTTTTT
TRBJ2-5 | TRBV7-9 | once | NA | CASSPAGPGRGWTQYF | TGTGCCAGCAGCCCGGCAGGACCCGGGCGGGGATGGACCCAGTACTTC
TRBJ1-6 | TRBV10-3 | NA | NA | CAISELGNNSPLHF | TGTGCCATCAGCGAACTCGGGAACAATTCACCCCTCCACTTT
TRBJ1-3 | TRBV19 | NA | NA | CASSIPSGSGGNTIYF | TGTGCCAGTAGTATACCATCGGGGTCGGGAGGAAACACCATATATTTT
TRBJ2-3 | TRBV28 | NA | NA | CASSPQGGGTDTQYF | TGTGCCAGCAGTCCGCAGGGAGGGGGAACAGATACGCAGTATTTT
TRBJ2-1 | TRBV7-9 | few | NA | CASSFAGADNEQFF | TGTGCCAGCAGCTTTGCGGGGGCCGACAATGAGCAGTTCTTC
TRBJ2-1 | TRBV3-1/TRBV3-2 | NA | TRBD2 | CASSPQLANTYNEQFF | TGTGCCAGCAGCCCCCAACTAGCGAATACCTACAATGAGCAGTTCTTC
TRBJ2-1 | TRBV7-3 | NA | TRBD1 | CASSLSQGDHNEQFF | TGTGCCAGCAGCTTAAGCCAGGGGGACCACAATGAGCAGTTCTTC
TRBJ1-1 | TRBV2 | NA | NA | CASSEALRGTTEAFF | TGTGCCAGCAGTGAAGCGCTTAGGGGTACCACTGAAGCTTTCTTT
TRBJ2-2 | TRBV5-4 | NA | NA | CASSLGGPTNTGELFF | TGTGCCAGCAGCTTAGGAGGACCGACGAACACCGGGGAGCTGTTTTTT
TRBJ1-1 | TRBV3-1/TRBV3-2 | NA | NA | CASSQYRTANTEAFF | TGTGCCAGCAGCCAATATCGCACAGCGAACACTGAAGCTTTCTTT
TRBJ2-4 | TRBV12-3/TRBV12-4 | NA | NA | CASSLRVGIQYF | TGTGCCAGCAGTCTCAGGGTCGGCATTCAGTACTTC
TRBJ2-1 | TRBV28 | NA | NA | CASSTQPSGTQYNEQFF | TGTGCCAGCAGTACCCAACCCTCAGGGACACAATACAATGAGCAGTTCTTC
TRBJ1-1 | TRBV11-1 | NA | TRBD1 | CASRAGQGSIAFF | TGTGCCAGCAGGGCCGGACAGGGGAGTATAGCTTTCTTT
TRBJ1-2 | TRBV3-1/TRBV3-2 | NA | TRBD1 | CASSRGQGSGYTF | TGTGCCAGCAGCCGGGGACAGGGCTCGGGCTACACCTTC
TRBJ1-2 | TRBV19 | NA | TRBD1 | CASIRRQGTIGGYTF | TGTGCCAGTATTCGTCGACAGGGGACGATCGGTGGCTACACCTTC
TRBJ2-1 | TRBV5-1 | NA | NA | CASSLGTSYNEQFF | TGCGCCAGCAGCCTCGGGACTTCCTACAATGAGCAGTTCTTC